A selection of T cell receptor beta chains follows, all from one sample in a study of blood T cell repertoires in COVID-19. Clones were read by immunoSEQ multiplex PCR, and TCRdb kept only the in-frame ones, dropping some. The table lists some 180,000 clones, roughly 79% of them singletons. The sequenced sample was peripheral blood. Receptors were obtained from a woman aged 80 or older with COVID-19, enrolled during active disease. The CDR3 runs from the conserved cysteine through the conserved F or W. Each record gives: J gene, V gene, clone size, D gene, CDR3 DNA, CDR3 protein. The D gene is left open where the match is weak. Expanded clones are given a class, and other clones once, few, many or no size at all.

>TRBJ2-6|TRBV4-2|-|TRBD1
TGTGCCAGCAGCCGGAAGAGACTACAGGGGGCTGGGGCCAACGTCCTGACTTTC
CASSRKRLQGAGANVLTF
>TRBJ2-7|TRBV28|-|-
TGTGCCAGCAGTCCCCTCCGGGGCGAGCAGTACTTC
CASSPLRGEQYF
>TRBJ2-2|TRBV19|-|-
TGTGCCAGTAACCCTGCCGGGTTCACCGGGGAGCTGTTTTTT
CASNPAGFTGELFF
>TRBJ2-7|TRBV6-5|few|-
TGTGCCAGCAGTTACTCGACAGTCATATCCGACGAGCAGTACTTC
CASSYSTVISDEQYF
>TRBJ2-3|TRBV6-5|-|-
TGTGCCAGCAGTTCCGGACAACATACGCAGTATTTT
CASSSGQHTQYF
>TRBJ1-1|TRBV7-9|-|-
TGTGCCAGCAGCTTAACTGGTCAGGGTGAGACTGAAGCTTTCTTT
CASSLTGQGETEAFF
>TRBJ2-7|TRBV5-1|-|TRBD2
TGCGCCAGCAGCGTGAGCTTGGGAGGGATCAACGAGCAGTACTTC
CASSVSLGGINEQYF
>TRBJ2-2|TRBV18|-|TRBD2
TGTGCCAGCTCACCAATCGGACGGGGGGTATCGGCCGGGGAGCTGTTTTTT
CASSPIGRGVSAGELFF
>TRBJ2-1|TRBV6-5|-|TRBD1
TGTGCCAGCAGTTCCGGATCGACAGGGGGTGAGCAGTTCTTC
CASSSGSTGGEQFF
>TRBJ2-3|TRBV7-9|-|-
TGTGCCAGCAGCTCCGGACAAGCCCGCACAGATACGCAGTATTTT
CASSSGQARTDTQYF
>TRBJ1-2|TRBV7-9|-|-
TGTGCCAGCAGCCTATCGGAGAAGCAAGGTGGCTACACCTTC
CASSLSEKQGGYTF
>TRBJ2-5|TRBV5-1|-|-
TGCGCCAGCAGCTCGGAGGGATGGGGGTCCCCTTCCGAGACCCAGTACTTC
CASSSEGWGSPSETQYF
>TRBJ2-3|TRBV24-1|-|TRBD2
TGTGCCACCAGTGATCCCGGGGGGGCATCAGATACGCAGTATTTT
CATSDPGGASDTQYF